A selection of T cell receptor beta chains follows, all from one sample in a study of cytomegalovirus exposure and HLA in healthy donors. Data came from immunoSEQ multiplex PCR; TCRdb stores just in-frame clones and leaves some out. The sample has fewer than 120,000 clones; roughly 89% are singletons. Sequenced input: PBMCs. The receptors stem from a woman aged 18 to 35 in good health and CMV-seronegative. Each CDR3 is given with its conserved first and last residue. Fields, in order: clone size, J gene, V gene, D gene, CDR3 DNA, CDR3 protein. The D gene is left open where the match is weak. Clone size is given for some rows only: seen once, a few or many times, or a class if the clone is expanded.

. TRBJ2-4 TRBV30 TRBD2 TGTGCCTGGAGTGTACCGGGGGGGCCCAAAAACATTCAGTACTTC CAWSVPGGPKNIQYF
. TRBJ2-4 TRBV7-2 TRBD1 TGTGCCAGCTCTCCCGGGACAGGGGATCTAGCCAAAAACATTCAGTACTTC CASSPGTGDLAKNIQYF
. TRBJ2-3 TRBV1 . TGCACCAGCAGCGGACAGGGACTAGCGGGAGGGCCGACAGATACGCAGTATTTT CTSSGQGLAGGPTDTQYF
. TRBJ2-7 TRBV10-2 . TGCGCCAGCAGTGGGGCCCCCTCTGGGACACCCGAGCAGTACTTC CASSGAPSGTPEQYF
. TRBJ2-7 TRBV7-3 TRBD2 TGTGCCAGCAGCCCTGGCGGCGGGAGGGCCCTCGAGCAGTACTTC CASSPGGGRALEQYF
. TRBJ1-2 TRBV6-1 . TGTGCCAGCAGTGAAATATTCTATGGCTACACCTTC CASSEIFYGYTF
. TRBJ2-1 TRBV5-1 TRBD2 TGCGCCAGCAGCCCTGGACTAGCGGAGGACAATGAGCAGTTCTTC CASSPGLAEDNEQFF
. TRBJ2-5 TRBV7-8 TRBD1 TGTGCCAGCAGCTTATCGCCAGGGGGCGAGACCCAGTACTTC CASSLSPGGETQYF
. TRBJ1-1 TRBV27 TRBD1 TGTGCCAGCACCAAAGGGGGCCTGAACACTGAAGCTTTCTTT CASTKGGLNTEAFF
. TRBJ2-3 TRBV18 TRBD1 TGTGCCAGCTCATCTACACGGCCCCAGACAGGGGTCACAGATACGCAGTATTTT CASSSTRPQTGVTDTQYF
. TRBJ2-7 TRBV27 TRBD2 TGTGCCAGCAGTTTATTTCCCGGACTAGCGGGACACGAGCAGTACTTC CASSLFPGLAGHEQYF
few TRBJ2-7 TRBV28 TRBD1 TGTGCCAGCAGCTCTGACTCGACAGGGTACTACGAGCAGTACTTC CASSSDSTGYYEQYF
. TRBJ2-2 TRBV2 TRBD2 TGTGCCAGCAGTGCGGGGATGGGACTAGGACTCACCGGGGAGCTGTTTTTT CASSAGMGLGLTGELFF
. TRBJ2-4 TRBV9 . TGTGCCAGCAGCGGGGGAGAGGGCAAAAACATTCAGTACTTC CASSGGEGKNIQYF
medium-sized TRBJ2-7 TRBV14 TRBD2 TGTGCCAGCAGCCAAGAGTGGACTAGCGGGATTCTCTACGAGCAGTACTTC CASSQEWTSGILYEQYF
. TRBJ1-1 TRBV7-2 . TGTGCCAGCAGCTTCAGGAACACTGAAGCTTTCTTT CASSFRNTEAFF
. TRBJ1-1 TRBV6-4 . TGTGCCAGCAGTGAAGAAGCAGGGGCGAACACTGAAGCTTTCTTT CASSEEAGANTEAFF
. TRBJ1-1 TRBV2 TRBD1 TGTGCCAGCAGTCCACAGGGGAGCACTGAAGCTTTCTTT CASSPQGSTEAFF
. TRBJ1-2 TRBV7-3 . TGTGCCAGCAGCTTACAGCCAGGGTATGGCTACACCTTC CASSLQPGYGYTF
. TRBJ1-1 TRBV15 . TGTGCCACCTTAACGGGGGGATCTATGAACACTGAAGCTTTCTTT CATLTGGSMNTEAFF
. TRBJ2-3 TRBV18 TRBD2 TGTGCCAGCTCACCCCTAGCGGGGGAAGATACGCAGTATTTT CASSPLAGEDTQYF
. TRBJ2-1 TRBV30 . TGTGCCTGGAGTGGGGTTCTCGCTACGGTGAGTGCGGCCTACAATGAGCAGTTCTTC CAWSGVLATVSAAYNEQFF
. TRBJ2-5 TRBV4-3 TRBD2 TGCGCCAGCAGCCAGTCATCAATAATAGCGGGGGTACAAGAGACCCAGTACTTC CASSQSSIIAGVQETQYF
. TRBJ1-2 TRBV7-2 . TGTGCCAGCAGCCCCGGACAGCTTCCTAACTATGGCTACACCTTC CASSPGQLPNYGYTF
. TRBJ2-7 TRBV28 . TGTGCCAGCTCTTTGTTAGGTCGGGCCTACGAGCAGTACTTC CASSLLGRAYEQYF
. TRBJ2-7 TRBV30 TRBD2 TGTGCCTGGGATACTAGCGGGGGGGCCCACGAGCAGTACTTC CAWDTSGGAHEQYF
. TRBJ2-7 TRBV7-9 . TGTGCCAGCAGCCCCCCGGGACTGAGCTTAGAGCAGTACTTC CASSPPGLSLEQYF
. TRBJ1-5 TRBV9 TRBD1 TGTGCCAGCAGCGAGAAGGGGGCCGGCAATCAGCCCCAGCATTTT CASSEKGAGNQPQHF
. TRBJ2-7 TRBV5-1 . TGCGCCAGCAGCCCTCGCGGCTACGAGCAGTACTTC CASSPRGYEQYF
. TRBJ2-1 TRBV30 TRBD2 TGTGCCTTGACTAGCGGGTCCTACAATGAGCAGTTCTTC CALTSGSYNEQFF
. TRBJ2-1 TRBV10-3 TRBD2 TGTGCCATCAGTGATGAGCGGGGGTCGCGGTTGGGGTCCTACAATGAGCAGTTCTTC CAISDERGSRLGSYNEQFF
. TRBJ2-7 TRBV5-6 . TGTGCCAGCAGCTTATTGGGTGTCGTCAGGGGTGAGAACGAGCAGTACTTC CASSLLGVVRGENEQYF
. TRBJ2-7 TRBV29-1 . TGCAGCGTTCCACAGGCCTACGAGCAGTACTTC CSVPQAYEQYF
. TRBJ1-6 TRBV5-1 . TGCGCCAGCAGCGGGGGGACGACACCCCTCCACTTT CASSGGTTPLHF
. TRBJ2-5 TRBV11-1 TRBD2 TGTGCCAGCAGCCCCGGGCTAGCGGGAGAGACCCAGTACTTC CASSPGLAGETQYF
few TRBJ2-5 TRBV19 TRBD1 TGTGCCAGTAGCCACACAGGGGTAGGGGAGACCCAGTACTTC CASSHTGVGETQYF
. TRBJ2-2 TRBV28 TRBD1 TGTGCCAGCAGTGTTAGGACAGGGAACACCGGGGAGCTGTTTTTT CASSVRTGNTGELFF
once TRBJ2-3 TRBV5-4 . TGTGCCAGCAGCTTGAAGCATTTCGATACGCAGTATTTT CASSLKHFDTQYF
. TRBJ2-1 TRBV6-5 . TGTGCCAGCAGTGAACAAGGGGCAGACAATGAGCAGTTCTTC CASSEQGADNEQFF
many TRBJ2-5 TRBV5-1 . TGCGCCAGCAGCTTGGGGGCCGAAGAGACCCAGTACTTC CASSLGAEETQYF
. TRBJ1-1 TRBV19 . TGTGCCAGTAGTATAGTTTTCGGGGGGAACACTGAAGCTTTCTTT CASSIVFGGNTEAFF
. TRBJ2-7 TRBV7-2 TRBD1 TGTGCCAGCAGCCCCACCCTACAGGGGGCCTCCTACGAGCAGTACTTC CASSPTLQGASYEQYF
once TRBJ1-4 TRBV4-3 . TGCGCCAGCAGCCAAGGAGGGAGCTCTAATGAAAAACTGTTTTTT CASSQGGSSNEKLFF
. TRBJ1-5 TRBV4-1 TRBD1 TGCGCCAGCAGTCTAAATATCCGCCGGGACAGGGGTTATCAGCCCCAGCATTTT CASSLNIRRDRGYQPQHF
. TRBJ2-1 TRBV27 TRBD2 TGTGCCAGCAGTCAACGGACTAGCGGGGGAAGTATAAATGTATACAATGAGCAGTTCTTC CASSQRTSGGSINVYNEQFF
. TRBJ2-1 TRBV4-1 . TGCGCCAGCAGCCAAGAAGGGCTAGCGAGCGGCTCCTACAATGAGCAGTTCTTC CASSQEGLASGSYNEQFF
once TRBJ2-7 TRBV19 TRBD1 TGTGCCAGTAGTCCCGGACAGGGGGGGAACTACGAGCAGTACTTC CASSPGQGGNYEQYF
. TRBJ2-5 TRBV5-4 . TGTGCCAGCAGCCATTCCCGAGAGCAAGAGACCCAGTACTTC CASSHSREQETQYF
. TRBJ2-3 TRBV5-1 . TGCGCCAGCAGCGTTCAAGCGGGCCCCCCCACAGATACGCAGTATTTT CASSVQAGPPTDTQYF
. TRBJ1-4 TRBV15 TRBD1 TGTGCCACCAGCGAGCCGGGACAGGGAACTAATGAAAAACTGTTTTTT CATSEPGQGTNEKLFF
. TRBJ2-7 TRBV9 . TGTGCCAGCAGCCCTCCCCCGGGTGCGGGGTCGTTTAGCGAGCAGTACTTC CASSPPPGAGSFSEQYF
. TRBJ1-2 TRBV27 . TGTGCCACTGGAACAGCCGACCATGGCTACACCTTC CATGTADHGYTF
. TRBJ2-1 TRBV30 TRBD1 TGTGCCTGGAGTGCGACAGGGGGCGGCTATGAGCAGTTCTTC CAWSATGGGYEQFF
. TRBJ1-1 TRBV14 . TGTGCCAGCAGCCCCCAGGTTAACACTGAAGCTTTCTTT CASSPQVNTEAFF
. TRBJ1-1 TRBV29-1 . TGCAGCGTCGTACAGATGAGGGGGAAAGCTTTCTTT CSVVQMRGKAFF
. TRBJ1-2 TRBV7-9 . TGTGCCAGCAGCTTTTTGCGGGGGGGCTATGGCTACACCTTC CASSFLRGGYGYTF
. TRBJ1-2 TRBV29-1 . TGCAGCGTTGAAGATCGGGTGAATCACTATGGCTACACCTTC CSVEDRVNHYGYTF